One and the same sample provided the 2 T cell receptor beta chains below, sequenced in a study of blood T cell repertoires in COVID-19. Assay used: immunoSEQ multiplex PCR; TCRdb lists only in-frame clones, some missing. The table includes roughly 190,000 clones, around 86% detected once. What was sequenced was peripheral blood. These receptors all come from a woman at least 80 years old in a cohort sampled during active or convalescent COVID-19.

This clone was detected only a few times. V usage is TRBV29-1 and J usage is TRBJ1-1; no definite D call. There are 12 residues in the CDR3. V dropped 3 bases and J dropped 4 bases, with 9 bases sitting between them. Germline V gene data show CDR1 as SQVTM and CDR2 as ANQGSEA. The CDR3 is CSVDPGSTEAFF. The CDR3 DNA follows: TGCAGCGTTGATCCGGGGTCCACTGAAGCTTTCTTT.

A few counts support this clone. V and J are TRBV5-1 and TRBJ1-2; 8 bases line up with TRBD1. This CDR3 has 14 residues. Germline V gene sequence: CDR1 SGHRS, CDR2 YFSETQ. V dropped 0 bases and J dropped 4; count of bases not matched to a gene: 2. Written as DNA, the CDR3 is TGCGCCAGCAGCTTGGGGACAGGGCCCTATGGCTACACCTTC. Its protein product is CASSLGTGPYGYTF.